This T cell receptor beta chain was sequenced for a study of blood T cell repertoires in COVID-19. This CDR3 is 13 amino acids long. The junction had 11 bases not matched to a gene; V was cut back by 4 bases and J by 9 bases. Germline lookup yields CDR1 SQVTM and CDR2 ANQGSEA. As originally analysed: The authors estimated nucleated cell counts from reference gene primer amplification. This table comes from immunoSEQ multiplex PCR, and its TCRdb copy is limited to in-frame clones, with some not included. V and J calls and clone size follow that table, whereas D and trimming were derived from the DNA. Of roughly 200,000 clones listed, nearly 90% are singletons.

The receptor was derived from a young woman who had recovered from COVID-19. V and J are TRBV29-1 and TRBJ2-5, with TRBD1 matching over 7 bases. The sample comprised peripheral blood. The CDR3 sequence is CSVAALDRQPQYF. Here the CDR3 DNA reads TGCAGCGTTGCTGCACTGGACAGGCAGCCCCAGTACTTC.